These 27 T cell receptor beta chains originate from one sample sequenced in a study of T cells in women clearing cervical HPV infection. Here immunoSEQ multiplex PCR was the method, and the copy in TCRdb shows in-frame clones only, minus some. The record lists 20,000 to 25,000 clones, of which the ten most abundant hold over 7.5%. The sequenced sample consisted of blood buffy coat. The origin of the receptors is a woman between 18 and 70 years old with a cervical HPV16 infection that either progressed to CIN3+ or cleared (not recorded which).

A word on this clone: The read terminates 3 residues ahead of where the CDR3 ends, so the germline J gene completes it. The J gene is TRBJ2-1, the V gene TRBV11-2; D gene unclear. This CDR3 is built from 15 residues. V shed 2 bases and J shed 0 bases, with 8 bases lying between them. CDR1 SGHAT and CDR2 FQNNGV come from the germline V gene. CDR3 in amino acids: CASSLFTGSYNEQFF. The CDR3 bases that were read are TGTGCCAGCAGCTTATTTACGGGCTCCTACAATGAG.

Points on this clone: The read is 3 residues too short to cover the CDR3 end, so that end is filled in from the germline J gene. The genes are TRBV7-8 and TRBJ1-2; TRBD1 is a possible D gene (6 bases). The CDR3 consists of 15 residues. Germline CDR1 and CDR2: SGHVS and FQNEAQ. The CDR3 reads CASSLDTRGGGGYTF. The CDR3 bases that were read are TGTGCCAGCAGCTTAGATACCAGGGGAGGCGGGGGC.

Comments on this clone: The CDR3 extends 3 residues past the end of the read, so its final part is completed from the germline J gene. This chain uses TRBV10-3 with TRBJ2-7; TRBD1 agrees at 8 bases. Trimming cost V 6 bases and J 3 bases; bases outside gene matches: 7. Germline V gene data show CDR1 as ENHRY and CDR2 as SYGVKD. The CDR3 runs 14 residues. The CDR3 DNA, read in part, is TGTGCCATCAGGGCGGGACAGGCAGGCTACGAG. It encodes CAIRAGQAGYE. The CDR3 in full is CAIRAGQAGYEQYF.

With respect to this clone: The sequenced fragment ends 3 residues before the CDR3 boundary, so the rest is inferred from the germline J gene. The J gene is TRBJ1-2, the V gene TRBV7-9; TRBD1 might be the D (5 bases). Trimming removed 7 bases from V and 4 bases from J, with 16 bases in between. The CDR3 consists of 14 residues. CDR1 is SEHNR, CDR2 FQNEAQ, per germline (reference sequence). The CDR3 bases that were read are TGTGCCAGCACCCGCGGGGGGGAGGTCTATGGC. Amino acid sequence: CASTRGGEVYG. The whole CDR3 sequence reads CASTRGGEVYGYTF.

Note on this clone: The CDR3 extends 3 residues past the end of the read, so its final part is completed from the germline J gene. V gene TRBV24-1 combines with J gene TRBJ2-5; maybe TRBD1 (6 bases). The V gene lost 9 bases and the J gene lost 3 bases, with 10 bases spanning the gap. CDR1 is KGHDR and CDR2 is SFDVKD in the germline V gene. This CDR3 has 12 residues. The CDR3 DNA, read in part, is TGTGCCACCGGAGGACAGAAAGAGACC. Translating gives CATGGQKET. The whole CDR3 region reads CATGGQKETQYF.

Remarks on this clone: The read comes to an end 3 residues before the CDR3 does, leaving the germline J gene to fill in the end. The chain uses TRBV19 and TRBJ2-7, with a tentative D call TRBD2 (7 bases). CDR1 and CDR2 from the germline V gene are LNHDA and SQIVND (reference sequence). V lost 7 bases, J lost 3 bases, and 13 bases lay in between. CDR3 length: 13 residues. The CDR3: CASTRGGHYEQYF. CDR3 DNA, as far as it was read: TGTGCCAGTACACGCGGGGGCCACTACGAG.

Remarks on this clone: The read ends 3 residues early relative to the CDR3; the germline J gene fills the gap. V gene TRBV18 combines with J gene TRBJ1-5; 7 bases agree with TRBD1. This CDR3 contains 15 residues. V dropped 5 bases and J dropped 3; count of bases not matched to a gene: 7. The germline V gene encodes CDR1 KGHSH and CDR2 LQKENI. The CDR3 region is CASSSSTGANQPQHF. CDR3 bases read: TGTGCCAGCTCATCTTCAACAGGGGCCAATCAGCCC.

For this clone: The CDR3 extends 3 residues past the end of the read, so its final part is completed from the germline J gene. V is TRBV5-1 and J is TRBJ2-1, with 11 nucleotides matching TRBD2. This CDR3 is built from 14 residues. Trimming removed 2 bases from V and 6 bases from J; junction bases left unmatched: 1. CDR1 is SGHRS, CDR2 YFSETQ, per germline. CDR3 in amino acids: CASSFGTSGNEQFF. Partial CDR3 DNA: TGCGCCAGCAGCTTCGGGACTAGCGGCAATGAG.

Of note for this clone: Read sequence stops 3 residues before the CDR3 end, and the germline J gene provides the missing end. V is TRBV6-2 or TRBV6-3 and J is TRBJ1-5; no clear D gene. The V and J ends lost 0 bases and 8 bases respectively, with 5 bases between them. The germline CDR1 and CDR2 sequences are MNHEY and SVGEGT. The CDR3 spans 12 residues. The CDR3 protein is CASSYSREPQHF. The covered CDR3 bases are TGTGCCAGCAGTTACTCGAGGGAGCCC.

A word on this clone: The read ends 3 residues before the CDR3 terminus; that terminus is restored from the germline J gene. The J gene is TRBJ2-5, the V gene TRBV5-4; 12 nucleotides agree with TRBD1. With 0 bases clipped from V and 5 bases from J, the junction kept 2 bases outside the gene matches. CDR1 is SGHNT, CDR2 YYREEE, per germline (reference sequence). CDR3 length: 15 amino acids. Incomplete CDR3 DNA: TGTGCCAGCAGCTTGGGGGGGACAGGGGGCGAGACC. It encodes CASSLGGTGGET. The whole CDR3 protein is CASSLGGTGGETQYF.

Regarding this clone: The CDR3 end falls 3 residues outside the read, so it is completed with the germline J gene. The chain combines TRBV5-1 with TRBJ1-1; tentative D call: TRBD1 (5 bases). The V and J ends lost 5 bases and 4 bases respectively, with 12 bases between them. The germline CDR1 and CDR2 sequences are SGHRS and YFSETQ. The CDR3 runs 13 residues. The part of the CDR3 DNA that was read is TGCGCCAGCAGAGAGGGGTTAGGCACTGAA. As protein: CASREGLGTE. The complete CDR3 sequence is CASREGLGTEAFF.

Points on this clone: The CDR3 extends 3 residues past the end of the read, so its final part is completed from the germline J gene. The J gene is TRBJ2-1, the V gene TRBV7-2, with TRBD2 identical over 11 bases. The V gene end was trimmed by 0 bases and the J gene end by 9 bases; junction bases not matched to a gene: 4. CDR3 length: 15 residues. Germline-derived CDR1 and CDR2 are SGHTA and FQGNSA. The sequenced part of the CDR3 DNA is TGTGCCAGCAGCTTAGCTAGCGGGGGGGCGCCTGAG. Protein: CASSLASGGAPE. The whole CDR3 reads CASSLASGGAPEQFF. Filled out from reference TRBV7-2 and TRBJ2-1, the complete variable domain reads GAGVSQSPSNKVTEKGKDVELRCDPISGHTALYWYRQSLGQGLEFLIYFQGNSAPDKSGLPSDRFSAERTGGSVSTLTIQRTQQEDSAVYLCASSLASGGAPEQFFGPGTRLTVL.

As for this clone: The read terminates 3 residues ahead of where the CDR3 ends, so the germline J gene completes it. This sequence joins TRBV18 and TRBJ1-5; 7 nucleotides align to TRBD1. The germline V gene encodes CDR1 KGHSH and CDR2 LQKENI. V shed 3 bases and J 6 bases; nucleotides not matched to a gene: 8. The CDR3 is 15 residues long. The CDR3 loop reads CASSPWRGRGQPQHF. The sequenced part of the CDR3 DNA is TGTGCCAGCTCACCCTGGAGGGGGCGCGGTCAGCCC. Full variable domain (rest looked up from reference TRBV18 and TRBJ1-5): NAGVMQNPRHLVRRRGQEARLRCSPMKGHSHVYWYRQLPEEGLKFMVYLQKENIIDESGMPKERFSAEFPKEGPSILRIQQVVRGDSAAYFCASSPWRGRGQPQHFGDGTRLSIL.

Details on this clone: The read terminates 3 residues before the CDR3 end, so the remaining end is supplied by the germline J gene. The chain combines TRBV18 with TRBJ1-1, with D unresolved. V shed 2 bases and J shed 1 base, with 11 bases lying between them. The V gene's germline CDR1 is KGHSH and CDR2 LQKENI. The CDR3 has 15 residues. CDR3 DNA (partial): TGTGCCAGCTCACCAGAGACCGGGTCGAACACTGAA. It specifies CASSPETGSNTE. The CDR3 reads in full as CASSPETGSNTEAFF.

A word on this clone: No DNA is shown, since the ends of the CDR3 on it are uncertain; the CDR3 is the one TCRdb lists. This chain uses TRBV12-3 or TRBV12-4 with TRBJ2-3; no check of the table's D call, TRBD1, against the DNA was made. The CDR3 contains 18 residues when both ends are counted. CDR3 in amino acids: CASSFGAGTGLRTDTQYF.

Notes on this clone: Read data end 3 residues before the CDR3 end; the end is taken from the germline J gene. This rearrangement joins TRBV2 to TRBJ1-2; no firm D call. With 6 bases removed from V and 4 bases from J, the gap between germline ends came to 12 bases. This CDR3 region has 13 residues. CDR1 is SNHLY, CDR2 FYNNEI, per germline. CDR3 bases read: TGTGCCAGCAGGGTTGGCGGAACCTATGGC. Translating gives CASRVGGTYG. The complete CDR3 reads CASRVGGTYGYTF.

The part of the CDR3 DNA that was read is TGTGCCAGCAGCTCAGGGGGTTCAGATACG. It translates to CASSSGGSDT. The CDR3 as a whole reads CASSSGGSDTQYF. The chain employs TRBV9 and TRBJ2-3, with 7 bases fitting TRBD1. Read data end 3 residues before the CDR3 end; the end is taken from the germline J gene. Germline loops: CDR1 SGDLS, CDR2 YYNGEE. V dropped 4 bases and J dropped 4; count of bases not matched to a gene: 3. The CDR3 covers 13 residues.

Points on this clone: The read ends 3 residues early relative to the CDR3; the germline J gene fills the gap. The V and J genes are TRBV30 and TRBJ1-1; 7 nucleotides align to TRBD1. In germline, CDR1 is GTSNPN, CDR2 SVGIG (reference sequence). This CDR3 contains 12 residues. With V trimmed by 5 bases and J by 3 bases, 3 bases remained unmatched. The CDR3 bases that were read are TGTGCCTGGGACAGGGCGCACACTGAA. Translated, it gives CAWDRAHTE. Given in full, the CDR3 is CAWDRAHTEAFF. Using reference TRBV30 and TRBJ1-1 for the parts outside the CDR3, the full variable domain is SQTIHQWPATLVQPVGSPLSLECTVEGTSNPNLYWYRQAAGRGLQLLFYSVGIGQISSEVPQNLSASRPQDRQFILSSKKLLLSDSGFYLCAWDRAHTEAFFGQGTRLTVV.

As regards this clone: The DNA ends 3 residues before the CDR3 does, and the rest of the CDR3 is filled in from the germline J gene. The V call is TRBV12-3 or TRBV12-4, the J call TRBJ1-4, with no clear D. This CDR3 region has 14 residues. Trimming removed 2 bases from V and 7 bases from J, with 11 bases in between. The sequenced CDR3 bases are TGTGCCAGCAGTTTAAGGCGGTCTGGTGAAAAA. Translating it yields CASSLRRSGEK. The CDR3 in full is CASSLRRSGEKLFF.

A note on this clone: The read gets to within 3 residues of the CDR3 end, and the germline J gene fills in the rest. This rearrangement joins TRBV5-6 to TRBJ2-1, with D possibly TRBD2 on 6 matching bases. V lost 2 bases and J 8 bases, leaving 17 bases between the germline ends. Per the germline V gene, CDR1 is SGHDT and CDR2 is YYEEEE. The CDR3 covers 15 residues. The part of the CDR3 DNA that was read is TGTGCCAGCAGCTTCGGGATAGCGGCTGGGTATGAG. Translation: CASSFGIAAGYE. The full CDR3 reads CASSFGIAAGYEQFF. Complete variable domain (other parts from reference TRBV5-6 and TRBJ2-1): DAGVTQSPTHLIKTRGQQVTLRCSPKSGHDTVSWYQQALGQGPQFIFQYYEEEERQRGNFPDRFSGHQFPNYSSELNVNALLLGDSALYLCASSFGIAAGYEQFFGPGTRLTVL.

As for this clone: The CDR3 goes on 3 residues after the read ends, and that part is filled in from the germline J gene. In the same sample, other DNA sequences code for this CDR3. This chain links TRBV7-9 with TRBJ2-3; the D gene is possibly TRBD2 (5 bases). This CDR3 has 15 amino acids. Germline V gene data show CDR1 as SEHNR and CDR2 as FQNEAQ (reference sequence). V was trimmed by 6 bases and J by 2 bases, leaving 15 bases between them. CDR3 region: CASSPPPAVTDTQYF. The CDR3 DNA, read in part, is TGTGCCAGCAGTCCCCCCCCAGCGGTCACAGATACG.

A word on this clone: The read stops 3 residues short of the end of the CDR3; the missing end is completed from the germline J gene. This sequence joins TRBV20-1 and TRBJ2-7; D possibly corresponds to TRBD2 (6 bases). The CDR3 is 15 residues long. Trimming shortened V by 4 bases and J by 0 bases, and 16 bases separated the two germline ends. Germline CDR1 DFQATT, CDR2 SNEGSKA (reference sequence). The CDR3 protein is CSATRDSSPSYEQYF. The CDR3 bases that were read are TGCAGTGCTACACGGGACTCCAGCCCCTCCTACGAG.

Comments on this clone: The missing CDR3 end, 3 residues past where the read stops, is filled in from the germline J gene. The J gene is TRBJ2-7, the V gene TRBV27, with TRBD2 matching 10 bases. Germline CDR1 reads MNHEY; CDR2 reads SMNVEV (reference sequence). The CDR3 loop spans 15 amino acids. The V segment lost 6 bases and the J segment 2 bases; nucleotides outside the gene matches: 7. The CDR3 bases that were read are TGTGCCAGCAGCCAAGGGGGACTAGCGACCTACGAG. It encodes CASSQGGLATYE. The whole CDR3 region reads CASSQGGLATYEQYF.

About this clone itself: The DNA ends 3 residues before the CDR3 does, and the rest of the CDR3 is filled in from the germline J gene. This chain uses TRBV5-1 with TRBJ1-6; D perhaps matches TRBD1 (5 bases). The CDR3 runs 15 residues. CDR1 is SGHRS and CDR2 is YFSETQ in the germline V gene. Trimming removed 2 bases at V and 7 bases at J, with 13 bases between. CDR3 residues: CASSLSGAENSPLHF. The sequenced part of the CDR3 DNA is TGCGCCAGCAGCTTAAGCGGGGCAGAAAATTCACCC.

As concerns this clone: The read halts 3 residues ahead of the CDR3 end, with the missing end drawn from the germline J gene. The chain combines TRBV20-1 with TRBJ1-1, with D hard to call. In germline, CDR1 is DFQATT, CDR2 SNEGSKA (reference sequence). CDR3 size: 13 residues. CDR3 amino acids: CSASELRGVGAFF. CDR3 bases read: TGCAGTGCTAGCGAACTACGGGGAGTTGGA.

Comments on this clone: The read is 3 residues too short to cover the CDR3 end, so that end is filled in from the germline J gene. This rearrangement joins TRBV6-1 to TRBJ1-2, with D tentatively TRBD1 (5 bases). CDR1 is MNHNS and CDR2 is SASEGT in the germline V gene. The V end lost 1 base, the J end lost 4 bases, and 13 bases lay between the germline ends. The CDR3 has 15 amino acids. CDR3 residues: CASSEGPDRPYGYTF. The part of the CDR3 DNA that was read is TGTGCCAGCAGTGAAGGCCCTGACAGACCCTATGGC.

In regard to this clone: The read falls 3 residues short of the CDR3 end, and the missing part is taken from the germline J gene. The chain combines TRBV10-3 with TRBJ2-4; possible D gene TRBD1, 6 bases. The V end was cut by 4 bases, the J end by 7 bases, with 17 bases between. CDR3 size: 15 residues. Germline values: CDR1 ENHRY, CDR2 SYGVKD. The CDR3 reads CAISALQGLENIQYF. CDR3 DNA (partial): TGTGCCATCAGTGCTTTGCAGGGGCTAGAGAACATT.